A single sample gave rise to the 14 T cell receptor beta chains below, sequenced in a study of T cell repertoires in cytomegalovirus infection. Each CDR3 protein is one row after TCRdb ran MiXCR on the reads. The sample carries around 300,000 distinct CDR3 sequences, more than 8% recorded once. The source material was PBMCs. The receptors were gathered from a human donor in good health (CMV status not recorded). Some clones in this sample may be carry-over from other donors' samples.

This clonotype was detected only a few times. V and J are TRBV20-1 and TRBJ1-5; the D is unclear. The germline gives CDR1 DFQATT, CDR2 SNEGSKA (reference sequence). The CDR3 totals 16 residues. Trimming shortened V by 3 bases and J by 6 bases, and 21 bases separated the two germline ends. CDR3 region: CSASGRTILKGQPQHF. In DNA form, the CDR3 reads TGCAGTGCTAGTGGTCGGACCATTCTTAAGGGTCAGCCCCAGCATTTT.

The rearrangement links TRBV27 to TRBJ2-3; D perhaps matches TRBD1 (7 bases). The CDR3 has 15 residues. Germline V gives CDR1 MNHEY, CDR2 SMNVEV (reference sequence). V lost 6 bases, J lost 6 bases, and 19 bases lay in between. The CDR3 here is CASSRGWGGQDTQYF. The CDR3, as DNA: TGTGCCAGCAGCAGGGGGTGGGGAGGCCAGGATACGCAGTATTTT.

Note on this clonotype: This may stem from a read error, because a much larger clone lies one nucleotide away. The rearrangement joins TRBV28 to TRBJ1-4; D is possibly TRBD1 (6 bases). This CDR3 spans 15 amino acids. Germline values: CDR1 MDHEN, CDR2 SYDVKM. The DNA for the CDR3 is TGTGCCAGCAGTTTATCGGGGACAACTAATGTAAAACTGTTTTTT. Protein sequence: CASSLSGTTNVKLFF.

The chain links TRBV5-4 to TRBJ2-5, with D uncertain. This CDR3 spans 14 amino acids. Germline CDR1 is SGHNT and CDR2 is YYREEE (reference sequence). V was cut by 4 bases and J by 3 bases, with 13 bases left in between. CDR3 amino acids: CASSADPPEETQYF. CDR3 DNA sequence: TGTGCCAGCAGCGCGGACCCACCGGAAGAGACCCAGTACTTC. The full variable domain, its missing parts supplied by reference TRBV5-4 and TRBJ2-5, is ETGVTQSPTHLIKTRGQQVTLRCSSQSGHNTVSWYQQALGQGPQFIFQYYREEENGRGNFPPRFSGLQFPNYSSELNVNALELDDSALYLCASSADPPEETQYFGPGTRLLVL.

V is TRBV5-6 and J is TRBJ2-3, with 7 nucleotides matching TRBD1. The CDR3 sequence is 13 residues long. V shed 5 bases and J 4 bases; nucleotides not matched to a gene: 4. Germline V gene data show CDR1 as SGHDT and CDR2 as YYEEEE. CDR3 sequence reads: CASSYDRADTQYF. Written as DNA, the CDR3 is TGTGCCAGCAGTTACGACAGGGCAGATACGCAGTATTTT. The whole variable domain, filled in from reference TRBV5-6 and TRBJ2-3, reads DAGVTQSPTHLIKTRGQQVTLRCSPKSGHDTVSWYQQALGQGPQFIFQYYEEEERQRGNFPDRFSGHQFPNYSSELNVNALLLGDSALYLCASSYDRADTQYFGPGTRLTVL.

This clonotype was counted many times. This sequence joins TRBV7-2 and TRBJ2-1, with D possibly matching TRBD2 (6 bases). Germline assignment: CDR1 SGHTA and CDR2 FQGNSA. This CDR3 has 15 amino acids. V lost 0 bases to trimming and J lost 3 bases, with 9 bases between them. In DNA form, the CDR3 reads TGTGCCAGCAGCTTAGCCGGCGGGAACTACAATGAGCAGTTCTTC. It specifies CASSLAGGNYNEQFF.

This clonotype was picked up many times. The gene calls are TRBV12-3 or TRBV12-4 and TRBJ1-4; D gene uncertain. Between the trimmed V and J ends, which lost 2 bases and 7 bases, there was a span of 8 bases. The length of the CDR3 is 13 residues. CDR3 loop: CASSLSGIEKLFF. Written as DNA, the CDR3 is TGTGCCAGCAGTTTAAGTGGTATTGAAAAACTGTTTTTT.

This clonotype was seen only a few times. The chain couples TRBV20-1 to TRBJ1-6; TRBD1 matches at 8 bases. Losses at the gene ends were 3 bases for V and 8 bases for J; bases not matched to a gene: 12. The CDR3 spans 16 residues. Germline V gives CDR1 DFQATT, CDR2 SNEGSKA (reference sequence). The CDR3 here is CSASRGRQGTDSPLHF. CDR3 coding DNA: TGCAGTGCTAGTAGAGGGAGACAGGGGACCGATTCACCCCTCCACTTT.

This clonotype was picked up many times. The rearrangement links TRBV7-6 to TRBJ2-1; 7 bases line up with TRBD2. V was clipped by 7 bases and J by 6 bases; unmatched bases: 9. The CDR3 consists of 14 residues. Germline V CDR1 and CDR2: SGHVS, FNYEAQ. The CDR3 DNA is TGTGCCAGCACCAATCGGACTAGGGGCAATGAGCAGTTCTTC. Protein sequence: CASTNRTRGNEQFF.

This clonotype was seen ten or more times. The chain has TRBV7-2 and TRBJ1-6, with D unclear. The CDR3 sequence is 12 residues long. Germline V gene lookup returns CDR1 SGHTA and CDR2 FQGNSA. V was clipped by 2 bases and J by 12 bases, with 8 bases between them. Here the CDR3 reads CASSLLDRPLHF. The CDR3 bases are TGTGCCAGCAGCTTACTGGACCGACCCCTCCACTTT.

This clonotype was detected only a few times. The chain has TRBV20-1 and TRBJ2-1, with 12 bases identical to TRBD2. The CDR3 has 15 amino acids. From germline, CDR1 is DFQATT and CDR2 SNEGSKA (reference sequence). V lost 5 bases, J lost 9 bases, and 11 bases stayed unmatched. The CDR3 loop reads CSAERLAGDRVEQFF. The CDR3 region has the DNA TGCAGTGCTGAGAGACTAGCGGGAGACCGAGTTGAGCAGTTCTTC.

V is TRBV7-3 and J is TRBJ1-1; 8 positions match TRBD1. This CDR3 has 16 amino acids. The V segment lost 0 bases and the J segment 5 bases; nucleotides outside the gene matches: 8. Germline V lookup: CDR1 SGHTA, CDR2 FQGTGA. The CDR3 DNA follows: TGTGCCAGCAGCTTAACGGGCTCGACAGGGGTTACTGAAGCTTTCTTT. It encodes CASSLTGSTGVTEAFF.

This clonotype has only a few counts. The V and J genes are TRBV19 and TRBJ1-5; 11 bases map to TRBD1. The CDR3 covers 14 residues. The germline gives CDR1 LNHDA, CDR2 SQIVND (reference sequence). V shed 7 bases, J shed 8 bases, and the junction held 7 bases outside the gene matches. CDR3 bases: TGTGCCAGTACCCAGGGGACAGGGGGAGAGCCCCAGCATTTT. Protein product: CASTQGTGGEPQHF.

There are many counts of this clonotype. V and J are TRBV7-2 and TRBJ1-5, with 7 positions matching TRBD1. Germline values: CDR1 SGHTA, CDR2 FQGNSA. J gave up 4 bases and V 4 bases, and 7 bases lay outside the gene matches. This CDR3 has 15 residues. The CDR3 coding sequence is TGTGCCAGCAGCTACGACAGGGCTGGAAATCAGCCCCAGCATTTT. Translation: CASSYDRAGNQPQHF.